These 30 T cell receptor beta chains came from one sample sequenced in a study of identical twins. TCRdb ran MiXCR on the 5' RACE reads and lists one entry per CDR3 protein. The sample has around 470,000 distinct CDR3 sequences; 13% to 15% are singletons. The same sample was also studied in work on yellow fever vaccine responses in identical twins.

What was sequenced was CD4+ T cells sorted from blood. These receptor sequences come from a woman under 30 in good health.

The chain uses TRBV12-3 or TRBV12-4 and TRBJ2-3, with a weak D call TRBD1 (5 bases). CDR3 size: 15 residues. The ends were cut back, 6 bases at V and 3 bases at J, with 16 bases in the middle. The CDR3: CASSRGGKGTDTQYF. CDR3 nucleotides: TGTGCCAGCAGCCGCGGCGGCAAGGGGACAGATACGCAGTATTTT.

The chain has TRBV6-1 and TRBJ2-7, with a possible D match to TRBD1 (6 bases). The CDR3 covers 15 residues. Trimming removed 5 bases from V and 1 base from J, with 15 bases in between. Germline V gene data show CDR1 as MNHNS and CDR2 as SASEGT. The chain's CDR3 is CASSRTGWGSYEQYF. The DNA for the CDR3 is TGTGCCAGCAGTCGTACAGGGTGGGGGTCCTACGAGCAGTACTTC.

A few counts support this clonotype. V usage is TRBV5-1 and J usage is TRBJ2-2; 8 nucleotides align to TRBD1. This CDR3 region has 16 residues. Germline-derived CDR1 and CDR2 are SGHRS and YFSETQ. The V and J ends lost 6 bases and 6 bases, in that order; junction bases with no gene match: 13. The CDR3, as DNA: TGCGCCAGCAACTATGAGGGACAGGTTCGCGCCGGGGAGCTGTTTTTT. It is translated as CASNYEGQVRAGELFF.

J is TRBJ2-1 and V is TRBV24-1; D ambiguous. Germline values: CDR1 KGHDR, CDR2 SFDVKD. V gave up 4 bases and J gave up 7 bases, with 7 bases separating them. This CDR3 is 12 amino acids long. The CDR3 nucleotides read TGTGCCACCAGTGACGAGTGGAATGAGCAGTTCTTC. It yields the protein CATSDEWNEQFF.

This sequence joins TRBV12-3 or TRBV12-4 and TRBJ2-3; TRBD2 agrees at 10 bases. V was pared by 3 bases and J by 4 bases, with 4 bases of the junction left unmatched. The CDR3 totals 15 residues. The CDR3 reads CASSLVAGGSDTQYF. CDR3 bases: TGTGCCAGCAGTTTGGTAGCGGGAGGTTCAGATACGCAGTATTTT.

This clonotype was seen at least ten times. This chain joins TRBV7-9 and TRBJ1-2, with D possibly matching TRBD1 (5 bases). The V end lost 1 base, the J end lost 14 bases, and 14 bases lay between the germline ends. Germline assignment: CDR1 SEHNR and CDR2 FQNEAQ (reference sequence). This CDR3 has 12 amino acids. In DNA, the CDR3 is TGTGCCAGCAGCTTAGAGGCCAAAGGGGAAACCTTC. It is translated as CASSLEAKGETF.

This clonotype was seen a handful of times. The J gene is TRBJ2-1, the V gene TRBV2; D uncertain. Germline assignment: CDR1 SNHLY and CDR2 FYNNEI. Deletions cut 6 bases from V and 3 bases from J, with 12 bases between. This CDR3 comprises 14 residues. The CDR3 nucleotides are TGTGCCAGCAGGTCCACCGGCGGCTACAATGAGCAGTTCTTC. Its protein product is CASRSTGGYNEQFF. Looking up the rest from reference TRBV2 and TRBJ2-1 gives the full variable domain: EPEVTQTPSHQVTQMGQEVILRCVPISNHLYFYWYRQILGQKVEFLVSFYNNEISEKSEIFDDQFSVERPDGSNFTLKIRSTKLEDSAMYFCASRSTGGYNEQFFGPGTRLTVL.

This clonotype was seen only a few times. The CDR3, as DNA: TGTGCCAGCAGCACAGGGACTAGCGGGGGAAGGAGCTCCTACAATGAGCAGTTCTTC. Protein product: CASSTGTSGGRSSYNEQFF. J is TRBJ2-1 and V is TRBV4-2, with 14 bases that match TRBD2. Germline CDR1 is LGHNA and CDR2 is YNFKEQ. CDR3 length: 19 amino acids. After removal of 5 bases from V and 0 bases from J, the junction contained 9 bases not matched to a gene.

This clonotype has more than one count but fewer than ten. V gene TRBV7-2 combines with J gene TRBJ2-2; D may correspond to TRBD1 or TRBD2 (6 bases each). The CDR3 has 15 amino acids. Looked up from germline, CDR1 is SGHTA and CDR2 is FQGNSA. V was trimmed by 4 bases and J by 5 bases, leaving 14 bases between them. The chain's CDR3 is CASSWGAPGTGELFF. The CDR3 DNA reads TGTGCCAGCAGCTGGGGGGCGCCGGGGACCGGGGAGCTGTTTTTT.

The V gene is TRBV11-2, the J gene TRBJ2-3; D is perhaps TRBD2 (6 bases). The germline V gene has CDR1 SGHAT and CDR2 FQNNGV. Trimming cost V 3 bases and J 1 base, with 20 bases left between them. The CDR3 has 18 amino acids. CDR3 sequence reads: CASSFPRDSPGRTDTQYF. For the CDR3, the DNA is TGTGCCAGCAGCTTCCCTCGGGACTCCCCCGGCCGCACAGATACGCAGTATTTT.

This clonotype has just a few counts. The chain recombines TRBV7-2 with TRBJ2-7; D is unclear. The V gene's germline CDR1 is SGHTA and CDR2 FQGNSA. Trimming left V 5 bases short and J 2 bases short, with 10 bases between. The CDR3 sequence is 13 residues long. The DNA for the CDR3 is TGTGCCAGCAGCCGGACCGACACCTACGAGCAGTACTTC. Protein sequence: CASSRTDTYEQYF.

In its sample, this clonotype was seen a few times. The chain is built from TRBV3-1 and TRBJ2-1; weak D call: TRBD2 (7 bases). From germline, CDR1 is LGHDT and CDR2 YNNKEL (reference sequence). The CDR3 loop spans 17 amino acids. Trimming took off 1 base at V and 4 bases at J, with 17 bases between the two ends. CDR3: CASSQGDGGGRYNEQFF. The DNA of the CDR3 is TGTGCCAGCAGCCAAGGGGATGGGGGGGGCCGTTACAATGAGCAGTTCTTC.

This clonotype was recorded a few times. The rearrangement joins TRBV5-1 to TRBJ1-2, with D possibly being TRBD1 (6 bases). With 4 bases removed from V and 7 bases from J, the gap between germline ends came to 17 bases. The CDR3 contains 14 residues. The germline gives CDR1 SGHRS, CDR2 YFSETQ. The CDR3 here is CASSEQGFSVGYTF. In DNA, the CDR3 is TGCGCCAGCAGCGAACAGGGTTTTTCGGTTGGCTACACCTTC. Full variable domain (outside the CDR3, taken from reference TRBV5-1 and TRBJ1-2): KAGVTQTPRYLIKTRGQQVTLSCSPISGHRSVSWYQQTPGQGLQFLFEYFSETQRNKGNFPGRFSGRQFSNSRSEMNVSTLELGDSALYLCASSEQGFSVGYTFGSGTRLTVV.

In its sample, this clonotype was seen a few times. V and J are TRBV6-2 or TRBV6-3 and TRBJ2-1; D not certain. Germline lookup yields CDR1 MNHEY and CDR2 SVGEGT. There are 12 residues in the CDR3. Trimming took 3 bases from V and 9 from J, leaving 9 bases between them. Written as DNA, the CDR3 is TGTGCCAGCAGTTATGTGGGTGGTGAGCAGTTCTTC. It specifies CASSYVGGEQFF.

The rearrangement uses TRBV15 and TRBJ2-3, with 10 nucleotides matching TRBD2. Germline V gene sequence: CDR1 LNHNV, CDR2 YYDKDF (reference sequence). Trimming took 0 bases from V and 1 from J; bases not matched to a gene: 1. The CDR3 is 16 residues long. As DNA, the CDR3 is TGTGCCACCAGCAGAGATCTAGCGGGAGGCACAGATACGCAGTATTTT. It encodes CATSRDLAGGTDTQYF.

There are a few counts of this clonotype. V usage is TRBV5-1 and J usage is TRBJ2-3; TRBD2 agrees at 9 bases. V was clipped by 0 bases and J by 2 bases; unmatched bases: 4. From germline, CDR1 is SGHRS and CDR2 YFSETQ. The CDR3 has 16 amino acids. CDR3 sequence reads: CASSLEAGGPTDTQYF. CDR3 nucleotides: TGCGCCAGCAGCTTGGAAGCGGGAGGCCCCACAGATACGCAGTATTTT.

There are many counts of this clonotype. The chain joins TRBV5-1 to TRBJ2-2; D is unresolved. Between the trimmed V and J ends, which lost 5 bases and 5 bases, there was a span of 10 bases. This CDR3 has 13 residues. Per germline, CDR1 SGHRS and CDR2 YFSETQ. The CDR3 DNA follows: TGCGCCAGCAGGCCCCTATCGACCGGGGAGCTGTTTTTT. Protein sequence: CASRPLSTGELFF.

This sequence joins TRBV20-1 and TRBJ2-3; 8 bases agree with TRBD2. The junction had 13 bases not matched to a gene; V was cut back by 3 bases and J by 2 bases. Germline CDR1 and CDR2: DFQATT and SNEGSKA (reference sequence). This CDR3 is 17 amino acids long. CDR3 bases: TGCAGTGCTAGCCCCATCCCCCCTAGCGGGCACACAGATACGCAGTATTTT. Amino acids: CSASPIPPSGHTDTQYF.

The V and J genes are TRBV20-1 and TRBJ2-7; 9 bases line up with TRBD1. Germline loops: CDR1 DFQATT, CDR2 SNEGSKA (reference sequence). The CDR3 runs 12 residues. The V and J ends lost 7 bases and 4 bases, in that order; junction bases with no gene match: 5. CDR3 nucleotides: TGCAGTGTGGGACAGGGCAATTACGAGCAGTACTTC. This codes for CSVGQGNYEQYF.

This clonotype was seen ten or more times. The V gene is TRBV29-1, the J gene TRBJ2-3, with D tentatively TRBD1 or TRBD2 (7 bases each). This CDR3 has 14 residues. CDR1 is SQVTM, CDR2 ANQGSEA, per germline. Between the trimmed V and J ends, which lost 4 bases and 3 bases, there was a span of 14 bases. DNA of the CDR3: TGCAGCGTTGCAGGGGGAGGGAGGACAGATACGCAGTATTTT. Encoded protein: CSVAGGGRTDTQYF.

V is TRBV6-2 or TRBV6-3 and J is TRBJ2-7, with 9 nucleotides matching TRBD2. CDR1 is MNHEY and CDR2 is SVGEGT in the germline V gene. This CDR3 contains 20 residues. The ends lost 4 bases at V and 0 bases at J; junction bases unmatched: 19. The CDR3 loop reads CASSFPDGASGAIVSYEQYF. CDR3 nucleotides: TGTGCCAGCAGTTTCCCGGACGGTGCTAGCGGGGCTATTGTCTCCTACGAGCAGTACTTC.

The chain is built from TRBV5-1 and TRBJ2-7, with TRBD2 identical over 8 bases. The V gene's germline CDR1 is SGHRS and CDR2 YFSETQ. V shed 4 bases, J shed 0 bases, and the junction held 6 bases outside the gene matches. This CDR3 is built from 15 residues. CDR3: CASSREAGGSYEQYF. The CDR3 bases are TGCGCCAGCAGCCGCGAGGCGGGGGGCTCCTACGAGCAGTACTTC.

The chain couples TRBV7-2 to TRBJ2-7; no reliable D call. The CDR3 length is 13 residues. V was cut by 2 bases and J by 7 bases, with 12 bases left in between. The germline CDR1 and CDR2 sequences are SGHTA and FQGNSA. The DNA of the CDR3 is TGTGCCAGCAGCTTAAGTTGGGCGCGGGAGCAGTACTTC. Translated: CASSLSWAREQYF.

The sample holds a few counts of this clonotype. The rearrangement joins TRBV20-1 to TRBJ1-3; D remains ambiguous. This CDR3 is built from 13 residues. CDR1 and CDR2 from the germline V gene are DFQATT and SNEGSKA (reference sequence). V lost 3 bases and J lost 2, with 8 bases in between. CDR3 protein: CSARAGAGNTIYF. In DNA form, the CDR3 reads TGCAGTGCTAGGGCGGGAGCTGGAAACACCATATATTTT.

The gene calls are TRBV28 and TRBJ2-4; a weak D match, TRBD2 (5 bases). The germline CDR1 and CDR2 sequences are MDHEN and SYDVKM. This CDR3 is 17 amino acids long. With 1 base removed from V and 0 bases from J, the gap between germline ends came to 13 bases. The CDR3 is CASSLLSAALAKNIQYF. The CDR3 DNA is TGTGCCAGCAGTTTATTATCAGCGGCCCTAGCCAAAAACATTCAGTACTTC.

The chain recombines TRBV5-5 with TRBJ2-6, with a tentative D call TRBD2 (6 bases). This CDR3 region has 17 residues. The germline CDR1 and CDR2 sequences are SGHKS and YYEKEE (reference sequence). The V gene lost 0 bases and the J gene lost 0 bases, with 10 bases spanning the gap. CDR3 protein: CASSLEGGISGANVLTF. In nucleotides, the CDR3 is TGTGCCAGCAGCTTGGAAGGAGGGATCTCTGGGGCCAACGTCCTGACTTTC.

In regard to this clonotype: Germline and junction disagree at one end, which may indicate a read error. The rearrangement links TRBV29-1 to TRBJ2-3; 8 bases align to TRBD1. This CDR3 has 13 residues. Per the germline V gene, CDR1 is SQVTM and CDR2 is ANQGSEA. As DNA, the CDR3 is TGCAGCGTTGCAGGGGGCTTTATAGATATGCAGTATTTT. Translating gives CSVAGGFIDMQYF.

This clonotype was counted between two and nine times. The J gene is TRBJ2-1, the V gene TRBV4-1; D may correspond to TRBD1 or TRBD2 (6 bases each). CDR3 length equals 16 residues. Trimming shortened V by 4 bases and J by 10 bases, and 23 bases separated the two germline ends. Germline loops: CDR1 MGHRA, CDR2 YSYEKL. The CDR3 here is CASSPELGGHPKEQFF. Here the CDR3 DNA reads TGCGCCAGCAGCCCCGAGCTCGGGGGACACCCCAAGGAGCAGTTCTTC.

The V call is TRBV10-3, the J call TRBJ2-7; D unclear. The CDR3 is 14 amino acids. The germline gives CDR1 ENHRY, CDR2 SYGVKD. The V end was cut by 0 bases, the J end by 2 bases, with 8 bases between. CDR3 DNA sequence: TGTGCCATCAGTGAGTCGACTCAGACCTACGAGCAGTACTTC. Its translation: CAISESTQTYEQYF.

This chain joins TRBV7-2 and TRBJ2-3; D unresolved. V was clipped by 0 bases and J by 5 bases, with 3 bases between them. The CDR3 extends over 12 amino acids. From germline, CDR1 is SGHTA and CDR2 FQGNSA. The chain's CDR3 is CASSLAEDTQYF. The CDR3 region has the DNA TGTGCCAGCAGCTTAGCGGAAGATACGCAGTATTTT.